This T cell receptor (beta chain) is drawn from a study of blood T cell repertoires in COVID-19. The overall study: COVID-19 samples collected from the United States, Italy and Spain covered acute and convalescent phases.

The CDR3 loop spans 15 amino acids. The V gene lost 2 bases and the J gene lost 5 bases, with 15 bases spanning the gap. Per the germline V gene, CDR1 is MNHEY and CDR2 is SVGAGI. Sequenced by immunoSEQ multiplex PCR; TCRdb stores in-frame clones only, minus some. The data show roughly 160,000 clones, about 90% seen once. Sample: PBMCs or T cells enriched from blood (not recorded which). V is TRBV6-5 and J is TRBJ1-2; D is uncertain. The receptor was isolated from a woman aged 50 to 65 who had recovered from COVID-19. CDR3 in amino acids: CASSYGGDFRYGYTF. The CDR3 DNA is TGTGCCAGCAGTTACGGCGGAGACTTTCGTTATGGCTACACCTTC.